The count of the clone carrying this TCR beta chain is one. Treatment defined: oral pan-JAK inhibitor, 5-10 mg twice daily. cDNA reverse transcribed from extracted RNA served as the sequencing template. The protocol was immunoSEQ multiplex PCR, while the TCRdb copy is restricted to in-frame clones and leaves out a portion. The table has 200,000 or so clones, over 45% seen once; the top ten hold about 5.1%. The sample is drawn from a study of CD8+ T cells in alopecia areata. This CDR3 spans 15 amino acids. CDR1 is SGHRS, CDR2 YFSETQ, per germline. Sequenced here: CD4+ T cells sorted from blood, sampled at week 24, from a patient treated with tofacitinib. The chain employs TRBV5-1 and TRBJ2-5; D gene ambiguous. The end of the DNA fits TRBJ2-7 better, so the J call may be wrong. The TCR was taken from a human donor with alopecia areata. CDR3 in DNA: TGCGCCAGCAGCTTGGACACAGTCAGCTCCTACGAGCAGTACTTC. It translates to CASSLDTVSSYEQYF.